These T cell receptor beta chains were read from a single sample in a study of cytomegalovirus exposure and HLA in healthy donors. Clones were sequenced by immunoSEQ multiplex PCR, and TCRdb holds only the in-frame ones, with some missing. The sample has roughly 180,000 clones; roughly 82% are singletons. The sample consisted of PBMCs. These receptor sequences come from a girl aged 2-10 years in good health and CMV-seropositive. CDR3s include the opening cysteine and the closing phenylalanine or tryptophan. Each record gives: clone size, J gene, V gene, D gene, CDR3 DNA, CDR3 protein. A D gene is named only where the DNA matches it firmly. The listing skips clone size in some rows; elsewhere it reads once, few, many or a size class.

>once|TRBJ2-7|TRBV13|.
TGTGCCAGCAGCCCAGGGGAGGGGAAGGACTACTACGAGCAGTACTTC
CASSPGEGKDYYEQYF
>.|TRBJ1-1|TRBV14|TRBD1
TGTGCCAGCAGCCAAGATAGGGGGCTGAACACTGAAGCTTTCTTT
CASSQDRGLNTEAFF
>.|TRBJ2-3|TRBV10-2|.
TGCGCCAGCAGTGACCCGGCCCGGGAGCAGTATTTT
CASSDPAREQYF
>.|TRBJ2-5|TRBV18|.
TGTGCCAGCTCACCACAACTGGAAGAGACCCAGTACTTC
CASSPQLEETQYF
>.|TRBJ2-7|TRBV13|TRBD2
TGTGCCAGCAGCTTAGGCCCACGGGACCTCAGCGGGGTCGAGCAGTACTTC
CASSLGPRDLSGVEQYF
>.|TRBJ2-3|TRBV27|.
TGTGCCAGCAGTTATCCGGCGGGAGATACGCAGTATTTT
CASSYPAGDTQYF
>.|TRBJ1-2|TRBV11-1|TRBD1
TGTGCCAGCAGCCCGGACAGGGCGGTTGGCTATGGCTACACCTTC
CASSPDRAVGYGYTF
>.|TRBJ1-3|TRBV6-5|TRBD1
TGTGCCAGCAGAACACAGGGGTCCTCTGGAAACACCATATATTTT
CASRTQGSSGNTIYF
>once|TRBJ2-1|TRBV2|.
TGTGCCAGCCGCCCCCGGTCGGATGAGCAGTTCTTC
CASRPRSDEQFF
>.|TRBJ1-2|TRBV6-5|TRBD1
TGTGCCAGCAGTTACTCACCGGACAGGGGCCATGGCTACACCTTC
CASSYSPDRGHGYTF
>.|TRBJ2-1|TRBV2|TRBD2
TGTGCCAGCAGGGGGACTAGCGGGAGGGCCGGGTACAATGAGCAGTTCTTC
CASRGTSGRAGYNEQFF
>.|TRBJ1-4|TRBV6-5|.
TGTGCCAGCAGAGGACAGCCCCAAGAAGAAAAACTGTTTTTT
CASRGQPQEEKLFF
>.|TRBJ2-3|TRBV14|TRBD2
TGTGCCAGCATAGGCCCGTGGCGGGAGGACACAGATACGCAGTATTTT
CASIGPWREDTDTQYF
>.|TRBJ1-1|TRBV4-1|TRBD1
TGCGCCAGCAGCTCCACAGGGGATCTAAACACTGAAGCTTTCTTT
CASSSTGDLNTEAFF
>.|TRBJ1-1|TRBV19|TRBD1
TGTGCCAGTAGGCCAGGGGGAGATGGGACTGAAGCTTTCTTT
CASRPGGDGTEAFF
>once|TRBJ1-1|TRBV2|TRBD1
TGTGCCAGCAGTGACGGCGGGGCAGGGGGCACTGAAGCTTTCTTT
CASSDGGAGGTEAFF
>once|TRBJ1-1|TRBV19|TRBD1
TGTGCCAGTAGTATAGCCGGACAGGGGGCGAATGAAGCTTTCTTT
CASSIAGQGANEAFF
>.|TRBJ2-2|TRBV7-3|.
TGTGCCAGCAGCTTAAGCTTAAGGGGTCCTATCGCCGGGGAGCTGTTTTTT
CASSLSLRGPIAGELFF
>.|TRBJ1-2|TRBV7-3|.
TGTGCCAGCAGCTTATCAGGGCCTAGCTACACCTTC
CASSLSGPSYTF
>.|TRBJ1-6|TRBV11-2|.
TGTGCCAGCAGCTTAGCCCTTGGGGCGAATTCACCCCTCCACTTT
CASSLALGANSPLHF
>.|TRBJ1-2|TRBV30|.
TGTGCCTGGAGCCCATCGGGATTCTATGGCTACACCTTC
CAWSPSGFYGYTF
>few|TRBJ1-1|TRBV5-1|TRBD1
TGCGCCAGCAGAGGACAGGCAATGAACACTGAAGCTTTCTTT
CASRGQAMNTEAFF
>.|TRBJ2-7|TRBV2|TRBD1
TGTGCCAGCAGTGATTCCAGGGACAGGGGGACCTACGAGCAGTACTTC
CASSDSRDRGTYEQYF
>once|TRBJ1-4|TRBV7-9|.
TGTTCCAGCAGCTTAGTCTTGGGCAGGGGATCGGAAAAACTGTTTTTT
CSSSLVLGRGSEKLFF
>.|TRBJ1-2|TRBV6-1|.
TGTGCCAGCAGTCCGGACACCTATGGCTACACCTTC
CASSPDTYGYTF
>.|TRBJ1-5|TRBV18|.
TGTGCCAGCTCACCAGACAGAAATCAGCCCCAGCATTTT
CASSPDRNQPQHF
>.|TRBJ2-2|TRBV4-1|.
TGCGCCAGCAGCCAAGAGTGGGAGCTCCCTCGGGACACCGGGGAGCTGTTTTTT
CASSQEWELPRDTGELFF
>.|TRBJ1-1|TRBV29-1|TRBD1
TGCAGCGTTGGAAGACAGGGGCCTCAGAACACTGAAGCTTTCTTT
CSVGRQGPQNTEAFF
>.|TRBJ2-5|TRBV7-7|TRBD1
TGTGCTAGCAGCTTAGATCGGACAGGGGGCAGAGAGACCCAGTACTTC
CASSLDRTGGRETQYF
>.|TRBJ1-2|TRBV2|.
TGTGCCAGCAGTGATCCGGGGTCAGGGGATGGCTACACCTTC
CASSDPGSGDGYTF
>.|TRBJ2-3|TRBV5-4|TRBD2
TGTGCCAGCAGCCCGGCAGCGGGGGGGCCGACAGATACGCAGTATTTT
CASSPAAGGPTDTQYF
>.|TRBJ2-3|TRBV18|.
TGTGCCAGCTCACCGGCCAGCACAGATACGCAGTATTTT
CASSPASTDTQYF
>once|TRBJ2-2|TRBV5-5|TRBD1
TGTGCCAGCAGCGGGGACAGGGGGCTTGGGGAGCTGTTTTTT
CASSGDRGLGELFF
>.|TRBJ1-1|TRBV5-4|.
TGTGCCAGCAGCTTGGGGGGGGATCGGACTGAAGCCTTCTTT
CASSLGGDRTEAFF
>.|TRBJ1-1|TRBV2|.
TGTGCCAGCAGTGGTGGACTGGGAGTGAACACTGAAGCTTTCTTT
CASSGGLGVNTEAFF
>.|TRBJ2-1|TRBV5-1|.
TGCGCCAGCAGCCAAGCGGTCAGCTCCTACAATGAGCAGTTCTTC
CASSQAVSSYNEQFF
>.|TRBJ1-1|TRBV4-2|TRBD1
TGTGCCAGCAGCCAAGAGGTGGACAGGGCAATTATCTCTGAAGCTTTCTTT
CASSQEVDRAIISEAFF
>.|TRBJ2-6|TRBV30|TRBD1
TGTGCCTGGAGTGTACAGGGGGGCAATCCCCACTCTGGGGCCAACGTCCTGACTTTC
CAWSVQGGNPHSGANVLTF
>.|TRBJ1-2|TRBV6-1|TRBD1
TGTGCCAGCAGTGAAGTGAGACAGGGGTCCTATGGCTACACCTTC
CASSEVRQGSYGYTF